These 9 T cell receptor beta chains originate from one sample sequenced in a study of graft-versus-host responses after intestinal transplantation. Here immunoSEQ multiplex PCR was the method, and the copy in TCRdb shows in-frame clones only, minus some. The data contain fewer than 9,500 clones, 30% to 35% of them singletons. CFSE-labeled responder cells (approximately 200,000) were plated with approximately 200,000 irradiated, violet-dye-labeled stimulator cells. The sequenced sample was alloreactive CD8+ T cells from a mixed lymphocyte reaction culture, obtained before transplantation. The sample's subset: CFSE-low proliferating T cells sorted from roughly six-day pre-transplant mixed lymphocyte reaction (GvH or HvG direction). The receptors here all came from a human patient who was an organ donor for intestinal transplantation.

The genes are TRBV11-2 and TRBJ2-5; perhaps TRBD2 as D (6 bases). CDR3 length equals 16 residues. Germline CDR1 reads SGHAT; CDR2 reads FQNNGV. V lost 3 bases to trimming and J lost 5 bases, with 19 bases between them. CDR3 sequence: CASSLDTGLLKETQYF. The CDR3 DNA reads TGTGCCAGCAGCTTGGATACGGGACTTCTCAAGGAGACCCAGTACTTC.

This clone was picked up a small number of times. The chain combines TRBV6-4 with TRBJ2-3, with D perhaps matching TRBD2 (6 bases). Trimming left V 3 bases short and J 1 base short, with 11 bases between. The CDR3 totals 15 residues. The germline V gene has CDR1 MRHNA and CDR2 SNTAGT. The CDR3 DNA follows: TGTGCCAGCAGTGAGTCGACTAGAGGCACAGATACGCAGTATTTT. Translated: CASSESTRGTDTQYF.

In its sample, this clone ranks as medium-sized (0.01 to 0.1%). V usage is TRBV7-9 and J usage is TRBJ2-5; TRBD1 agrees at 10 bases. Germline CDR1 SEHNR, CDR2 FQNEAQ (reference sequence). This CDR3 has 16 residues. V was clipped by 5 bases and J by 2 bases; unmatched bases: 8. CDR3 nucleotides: TGTGCCAGCAGCCAGCCCCCGGGACAGGGGCAAGAGACCCAGTACTTC. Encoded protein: CASSQPPGQGQETQYF.

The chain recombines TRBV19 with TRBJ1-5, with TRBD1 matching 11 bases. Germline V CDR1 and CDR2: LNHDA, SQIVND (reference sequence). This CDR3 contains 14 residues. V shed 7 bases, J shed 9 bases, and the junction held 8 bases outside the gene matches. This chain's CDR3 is CASTTGQGAMPQHF. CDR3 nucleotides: TGTGCCAGTACCACTGGACAGGGGGCTATGCCCCAGCATTTT. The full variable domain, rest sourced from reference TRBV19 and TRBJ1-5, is DGGITQSPKYLFRKEGQNVTLSCEQNLNHDAMYWYRQDPGQGLRLIYYSQIVNDFQKGDIAEGYSVSREKKESFPLTVTSAQKNPTAFYLCASTTGQGAMPQHFGDGTRLSIL.

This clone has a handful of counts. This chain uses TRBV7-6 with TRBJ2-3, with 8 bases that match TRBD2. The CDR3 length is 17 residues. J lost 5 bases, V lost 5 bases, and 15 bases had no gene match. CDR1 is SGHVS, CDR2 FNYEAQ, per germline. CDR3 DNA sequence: TGTGCCAGCAGCCGGCGTCGGCGAGCGGGAGTGGTAGATACGCAGTATTTT. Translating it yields CASSRRRRAGVVDTQYF.

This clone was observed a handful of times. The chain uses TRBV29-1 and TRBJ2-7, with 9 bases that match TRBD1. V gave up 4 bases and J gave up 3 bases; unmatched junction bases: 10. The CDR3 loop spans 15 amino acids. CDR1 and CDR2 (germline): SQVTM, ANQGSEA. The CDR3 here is CSVVGEQGAIYEQYF. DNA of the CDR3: TGCAGCGTTGTGGGAGAACAGGGGGCGATCTACGAGCAGTACTTC.

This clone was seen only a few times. The CDR3 sequence is CATSRAVYSGNTIYF. In nucleotides, the CDR3 is TGTGCCACCAGCAGAGCGGTCTACTCTGGAAACACCATATATTTT. This chain connects TRBV15 to TRBJ1-3; D uncertain. The CDR3 has 15 amino acids. Looked up from germline, CDR1 is LNHNV and CDR2 is YYDKDF (reference sequence). The germline V and J ends were trimmed by 1 base and 0 bases, with 7 bases remaining between them.

CDR3 protein: CASSEWGLEGKLYEQYF. CDR3 in DNA: TGTGCCAGCAGTGAATGGGGTCTTGAGGGAAAGCTGTACGAGCAGTACTTC. The gene calls are TRBV28 and TRBJ2-7; tentatively, D is TRBD2 (5 bases). Per the germline V gene, CDR1 is MDHEN and CDR2 is SYDVKM. The CDR3 has 17 amino acids. V lost 5 bases to trimming and J lost 4 bases, with 24 bases between them. Complete variable domain (other parts from reference TRBV28 and TRBJ2-7): DVKVTQSSRYLVKRTGEKVFLECVQDMDHENMFWYRQDPGLGLRLIYFSYDVKMKEKGDIPEGYSVSREKKERFSLILESASTNQTSMYLCASSEWGLEGKLYEQYFGPGTRLTVT.

CDR3 sequence: CATSGTGPLNEQFF. The CDR3 DNA follows: TGTGCCACTTCCGGGACAGGCCCCCTCAATGAGCAGTTCTTC. V is TRBV30 and J is TRBJ2-1, with 8 positions matching TRBD1. Unmatched junction bases numbered 12, after V lost 8 bases and J lost 6 bases. CDR3 length equals 14 residues. Germline lookup yields CDR1 GTSNPN and CDR2 SVGIG (reference sequence). The whole variable domain, filled in from reference TRBV30 and TRBJ2-1, reads SQTIHQWPATLVQPVGSPLSLECTVEGTSNPNLYWYRQAAGRGLQLLFYSVGIGQISSEVPQNLSASRPQDRQFILSSKKLLLSDSGFYLCATSGTGPLNEQFFGPGTRLTVL.